These 19 T cell receptor beta chains originate from one sample sequenced in a study of OX40 agonist ivuxolimab in advanced cancers. TCRdb's copy holds only in-frame clones and misses some; the assay was immunoSEQ multiplex PCR. The table lists tens of thousands of clones, more than 65% of them singletons. Material: CD4+ or CD8+ T cells sorted from blood, obtained in a trial of the OX40 agonist ivuxolimab. The receptors were sampled from an adult with an advanced solid tumor such as melanoma, head and neck, liver or kidney cancer.

The chain couples TRBV4-2 to TRBJ1-4; D is perhaps TRBD1 (5 bases). Trimming stripped 4 bases from V and 1 base from J, with 7 bases between. Germline V gene data show CDR1 as LGHNA and CDR2 as YNFKEQ. The CDR3 runs to 14 residues. The CDR3 loop is CASSLRVTNEKLFF. The CDR3 nucleotides are TGTGCCAGCAGCCTCAGGGTAACTAATGAAAAACTGTTTTTT.

This rearrangement joins TRBV29-1 to TRBJ2-1, with D hard to call. Trimming removed 3 bases at V and 0 bases at J, with 6 bases between. This CDR3 is built from 13 residues. Germline-derived CDR1 and CDR2 are SQVTM and ANQGSEA. This CDR3 reads CSVDTNSYNEQFF. CDR3 sequence (DNA): TGCAGCGTTGATACCAACTCCTACAATGAGCAGTTCTTC.

The V call is TRBV5-4, the J call TRBJ2-3; D gene unclear. This CDR3 has 16 residues. V was pared by 5 bases and J by 5 bases, with 21 bases between. Germline V gives CDR1 SGHNT, CDR2 YYREEE (reference sequence). CDR3 region: CASSYRPRRAGDTQYF. The CDR3 DNA is TGTGCCAGCAGTTACCGGCCTAGACGAGCTGGAGATACGCAGTATTTT.

Notes on this clone: The sample carries other DNA sequences with the same CDR3. The chain couples TRBV7-9 to TRBJ2-1; TRBD2 might be the D (5 bases). The germline CDR1 and CDR2 sequences are SEHNR and FQNEAQ (reference sequence). V dropped 4 bases and J dropped 6 bases, with 7 bases sitting between them. The CDR3 consists of 12 residues. This CDR3 reads CASSWSGNEQFF. The CDR3 DNA sequence: TGTGCCAGCAGCTGGAGCGGCAATGAGCAGTTCTTC.

The gene calls are TRBV18 and TRBJ1-5, with a tentative D call TRBD1 (6 bases). V was trimmed by 5 bases and J by 5 bases, leaving 10 bases between them. The CDR3 is 13 residues long. CDR1 is KGHSH, CDR2 LQKENI, per germline. CDR3 nucleotide sequence: TGTGCCAGCTCATCGGGACAAGATCAGCCCCAGCATTTT. Translated: CASSSGQDQPQHF. Drawing the rest from reference TRBV18 and TRBJ1-5, the complete variable domain is NAGVMQNPRHLVRRRGQEARLRCSPMKGHSHVYWYRQLPEEGLKFMVYLQKENIIDESGMPKERFSAEFPKEGPSILRIQQVVRGDSAAYFCASSSGQDQPQHFGDGTRLSIL.

The chain couples TRBV11-1 to TRBJ2-1; perhaps TRBD1 as D (5 bases). Germline CDR1 SGHAT, CDR2 FQDESV (reference sequence). V was pared by 6 bases and J by 2 bases, with 11 bases between. The CDR3 is 14 residues long. The CDR3 coding sequence is TGTGCCAGCAGTCACTCACAGGCCTACAATGAGCAGTTCTTC. Translated, it gives CASSHSQAYNEQFF. Full variable domain (remainder filled in from reference TRBV11-1 and TRBJ2-1): EAEVAQSPRYKITEKSQAVAFWCDPISGHATLYWYRQILGQGPELLVQFQDESVVDDSQLPKDRFSAERLKGVDSTLKIQPAELGDSAMYLCASSHSQAYNEQFFGPGTRLTVL.

The chain recombines TRBV28 with TRBJ1-5, with D unclear. Per germline, CDR1 MDHEN and CDR2 SYDVKM. Trimming left V 6 bases short and J 0 bases short, with 6 bases between. The CDR3 sequence is 13 residues long. The CDR3 region is CASRGYSNQPQHF. Written as DNA, the CDR3 is TGTGCCAGCAGGGGATATAGCAATCAGCCCCAGCATTTT.

The chain couples TRBV28 to TRBJ1-4, with D maybe TRBD1 (5 bases). This CDR3 is built from 12 residues. The germline V and J ends were trimmed by 5 bases and 8 bases, with 9 bases remaining between them. Germline V gene sequence: CDR1 MDHEN, CDR2 SYDVKM. Here the CDR3 DNA reads TGTGCCAGCAGTCCCGGGGGGGAAAAACTGTTTTTT. It codes for CASSPGGEKLFF.

V is TRBV7-2 and J is TRBJ2-2; 10 bases line up with TRBD1. Germline V gene sequence: CDR1 SGHTA, CDR2 FQGNSA. The CDR3 covers 15 residues. J was trimmed by 6 bases and V by 4 bases; bases with no gene match: 5. The CDR3 spells CASSSDRGRAGELFF. The CDR3 DNA is TGTGCCAGCAGCTCAGACAGGGGGCGAGCCGGGGAGCTGTTTTTT.

The chain links TRBV19 to TRBJ1-3, with D possibly matching TRBD1 (5 bases). This CDR3 is built from 14 residues. Germline lookup yields CDR1 LNHDA and CDR2 SQIVND (reference sequence). V lost 2 bases and J lost 3, with 8 bases in between. CDR3 sequence: CASSIQGGGNTIYF. CDR3 DNA sequence: TGTGCCAGTAGTATACAGGGCGGTGGAAACACCATATATTTT. Based on the CDR3 plus reference TRBV19 and TRBJ1-3, the full variable domain is DGGITQSPKYLFRKEGQNVTLSCEQNLNHDAMYWYRQDPGQGLRLIYYSQIVNDFQKGDIAEGYSVSREKKESFPLTVTSAQKNPTAFYLCASSIQGGGNTIYFGEGSWLTVV.

The chain is built from TRBV11-2 and TRBJ2-7; 10 nucleotides align to TRBD2. This CDR3 is built from 17 residues. The ends lost 4 bases at V and 2 bases at J; junction bases unmatched: 11. Germline-derived CDR1 and CDR2 are SGHAT and FQNNGV. The CDR3 nucleotides read TGTGCCAGCAGCTCCTTTAGCGGGAGGTCCTCCCCCTACGAGCAGTACTTC. It translates to CASSSFSGRSSPYEQYF.

V and J are TRBV4-2 and TRBJ2-5; TRBD2 agrees at 7 bases. CDR3 length: 13 residues. The germline V gene encodes CDR1 LGHNA and CDR2 YNFKEQ. V was clipped by 6 bases and J by 2 bases; unmatched bases: 3. CDR3 nucleotides: TGTGCCAGCAGGGGGGGGGAACAAGAGACCCAGTACTTC. Protein sequence: CASRGGEQETQYF.

This chain uses TRBV5-6 with TRBJ1-4; TRBD1 is a possible D gene (5 bases). This CDR3 has 15 residues. CDR1 is SGHDT and CDR2 is YYEEEE in the germline V gene. Trimming removed 2 bases from V and 8 bases from J, with 16 bases in between. This CDR3 is CASSFTQGGGEKLFF. The CDR3 DNA reads as TGTGCCAGCAGCTTCACGCAGGGAGGAGGGGAAAAACTGTTTTTT.

In its sample, this clone was seen once. The chain has TRBV19 and TRBJ1-2; tentative D call: TRBD1 (6 bases). CDR1 LNHDA and CDR2 SQIVND come from the germline V gene (reference sequence). V was pared by 5 bases and J by 3 bases, with 19 bases between. This CDR3 has 16 residues. The DNA for the CDR3 is TGTGCCAGTAGTGCCGGGGGCAGCCAGGGTTACTATGGCTACACCTTC. This gives the protein CASSAGGSQGYYGYTF.

This chain uses TRBV6-6 with TRBJ1-1, with 9 positions matching TRBD1. The CDR3 contains 13 residues. CDR1 and CDR2 from the germline V gene are MNHNY and SVGAGI (reference sequence). V lost 5 bases, J lost 3 bases, and 1 base stayed unmatched. The CDR3 DNA sequence: TGTGCCAGCAGTCGGACAGGGGACACTGAAGCTTTCTTT. Its translation is CASSRTGDTEAFF.

The chain carries TRBV18 and TRBJ2-1; D is possibly TRBD2 (5 bases). Trimming left V 2 bases short and J 7 bases short, with 15 bases between. This CDR3 spans 15 amino acids. Per germline, CDR1 KGHSH and CDR2 LQKENI. CDR3 nucleotide sequence: TGTGCCAGCTCACCAGGGGTCAACCGAGGGAATGAGCAGTTCTTC. Translating it yields CASSPGVNRGNEQFF.

This rearrangement joins TRBV5-5 to TRBJ2-2, with 15 bases that match TRBD2. The CDR3 runs 17 residues. CDR1 and CDR2 (germline): SGHKS, YYEKEE (reference sequence). Germline trimming cut 4 bases from V and 5 bases from J; bases unmatched to any gene: 6. CDR3 in DNA: TGTGCCAGCAGCAAGCCGGGACTAGCGGGAGGTACCGGGGAGCTGTTTTTT. Amino acids: CASSKPGLAGGTGELFF.

V and J are TRBV5-4 and TRBJ2-7, with D unresolved. The CDR3 runs to 13 residues. V was cut by 0 bases and J by 7 bases, with 11 bases left in between. From germline, CDR1 is SGHNT and CDR2 YYREEE (reference sequence). CDR3 protein: CASSLGVSREQYF. The CDR3 DNA follows: TGTGCCAGCAGCTTGGGGGTCTCCAGGGAGCAGTACTTC.

The chain joins TRBV7-9 to TRBJ1-3; 8 bases align to TRBD1. This CDR3 contains 16 residues. CDR1 SEHNR and CDR2 FQNEAQ come from the germline V gene (reference sequence). The J segment lost 1 base and the V segment lost 5 bases, leaving 7 bases of the junction unmatched. CDR3 sequence reads: CASSGQGQPSGNTIYF. For the CDR3, the DNA is TGTGCCAGCAGCGGACAGGGACAACCATCTGGAAACACCATATATTTT. Filled out from reference TRBV7-9 and TRBJ1-3, the complete variable domain reads DTGVSQNPRHKITKRGQNVTFRCDPISEHNRLYWYRQTLGQGPEFLTYFQNEAQLEKSRLLSDRFSAERPKGSFSTLEIQRTEQGDSAMYLCASSGQGQPSGNTIYFGEGSWLTVV.